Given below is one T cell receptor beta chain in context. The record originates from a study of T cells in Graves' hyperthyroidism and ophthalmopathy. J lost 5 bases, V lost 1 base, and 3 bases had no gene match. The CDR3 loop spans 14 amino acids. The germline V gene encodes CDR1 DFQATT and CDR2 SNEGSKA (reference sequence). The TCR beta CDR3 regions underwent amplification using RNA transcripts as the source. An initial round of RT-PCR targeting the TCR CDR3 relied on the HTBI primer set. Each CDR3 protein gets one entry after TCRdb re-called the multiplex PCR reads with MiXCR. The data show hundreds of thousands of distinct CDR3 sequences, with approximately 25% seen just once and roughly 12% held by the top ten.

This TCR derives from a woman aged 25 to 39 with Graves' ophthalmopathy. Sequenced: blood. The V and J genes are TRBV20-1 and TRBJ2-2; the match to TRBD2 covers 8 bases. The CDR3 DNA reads TGCAGTGCTAGAGTAGCGGGGATAACCGGGGAGCTGTTTTTT. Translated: CSARVAGITGELFF.